This T cell receptor beta chain derives from a study of T cell clonality in common variable immunodeficiency. This clone was seen ten or more times. Antigen specificity is unknown. The read terminates 3 residues ahead of where the CDR3 ends, so the germline J gene completes it. V lost 5 bases and J 4 bases, leaving 12 bases between the germline ends. The germline V gene has CDR1 LNHDA and CDR2 SQIVND (reference sequence). The CDR3 extends over 14 amino acids. Points from the study as a whole: Authors noted CVID clonality's cause needs subpopulation repertoire sequencing. Compared with controls, CVID subjects had fewer shared TCRbeta clones.

Equal genomic DNA amounts from CVID and control samples were sequenced. Produced via immunoSEQ multiplex PCR; TCRdb's table is partial and in-frame only. The table lists about 52,000 clones, with no singletons. This receptor was obtained from a person aged 18 to 70 in good health. V and J are TRBV19 and TRBJ1-5, with D perhaps matching TRBD1 (5 bases). The sequenced material came from peripheral blood mononuclear cells. Partial CDR3 DNA: TGTGCCAGTAGTGTCGGACGGACAAATCAGCCC. Translation: CASSVGRTNQP. In full, the CDR3 is CASSVGRTNQPQHF.